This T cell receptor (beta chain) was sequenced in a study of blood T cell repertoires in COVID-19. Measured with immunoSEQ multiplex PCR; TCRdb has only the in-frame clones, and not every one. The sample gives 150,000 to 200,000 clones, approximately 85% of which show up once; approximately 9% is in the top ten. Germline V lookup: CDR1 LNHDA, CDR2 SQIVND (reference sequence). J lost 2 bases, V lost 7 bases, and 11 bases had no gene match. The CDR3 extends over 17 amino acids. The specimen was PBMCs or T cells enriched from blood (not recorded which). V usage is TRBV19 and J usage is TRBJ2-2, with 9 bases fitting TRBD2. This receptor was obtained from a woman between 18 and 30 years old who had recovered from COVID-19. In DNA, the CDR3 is TGTGCCAGTACAAGGTCTGGCGGGAGGGCTAACACCGGGGAGCTGTTTTTT. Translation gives CASTRSGGRANTGELFF.